The rows below give T cell receptor beta chains drawn from one sample of a study of beta chain features in type 1 diabetes. Method: immunoSEQ multiplex PCR; TCRdb's copy keeps in-frame clones and lacks some. The sample records tens of thousands of clones, 30% to 40% being singletons. Input material: stem cell memory CD4+ T cells from blood. The receptors originated from a woman aged 18-29 years in good health. The CDR3 runs from the conserved cysteine through the conserved F or W. Where a row states a size, it is once, few, many or the class of an expanded clone; other rows omit it.

abundance	len	j_gene	v_gene	CDR3aa
many	11	TRBJ1-2	TRBV20-1	CSAITGVGYTF
few	12	TRBJ2-4	TRBV6-1	CASSERFVTRYF
-	14	TRBJ1-6	TRBV5-1	CASSLGESYSPLHF
few	15	TRBJ2-3	TRBV5-6	CASSSRDRGTDTQYF
-	15	TRBJ2-3	TRBV7-9	CASSWLAGVSDTQYF
few	15	TRBJ2-7	TRBV11-2	CASSIRTSGDYEQYF
-	15	TRBJ2-4	TRBV27	CASSLEPRAKNIQYF
-	14	TRBJ2-2	TRBV5-1	CASRGAVNTGELFF
-	13	TRBJ2-7	TRBV25-1	CASSGGHAYEQYF
few	14	TRBJ2-1	TRBV7-3	CASSRTSGGNEQFF
-	11	TRBJ2-3	TRBV20-1	CSASPEDTQYF
-	12	TRBJ2-2	TRBV18	CASSPPSGELFF
-	13	TRBJ2-4	TRBV7-2	CASSLKGENIQYF
-	15	TRBJ2-5	TRBV7-2	CASSLPGQGLQTQYF
-	15	TRBJ1-5	TRBV2	CASSQQGFSNQPQHF
few	14	TRBJ1-2	TRBV5-1	CASSLGGTFYGYTF
-	15	TRBJ2-5	TRBV7-9	CASSPPTGVRETQYF
-	14	TRBJ1-1	TRBV5-1	CASGTGIMNTEAFF
few	13	TRBJ1-2	TRBV6-5	CASSYSVGQYYTF
few	14	TRBJ2-5	TRBV29-1	CSASDRNRAETQYF
-	16	TRBJ2-3	TRBV7-3	CASSLRSGGSTDTQYF
few	15	TRBJ1-3	TRBV30	CAWKGQGIAGNTIYF
-	16	TRBJ2-2	TRBV7-7	CASSPNGRAGTGELFF